This TCR beta chain was retrieved from a study of T cell changes during pregnancy in multiple sclerosis. The CDR3 runs to 15 residues. Germline V gives CDR1 MNHEY, CDR2 SMNVEV (reference sequence). With 5 bases removed from V and 4 bases from J, the gap between germline ends came to 14 bases. Assay: immunoSEQ multiplex PCR; the TCRdb copy retains only in-frame clones and omits some. The table shows more than 80,000 clones, with about 91% occurring only once. Sequencing was performed on PBMCs, taken in the first trimester of pregnancy. This TCR was sampled from a female donor in good health, serving as a control in a pregnancy study. Some clones in this sample may be carry-over from other donors' samples. The chain links TRBV27 to TRBJ1-4; weak D call: TRBD1 (6 bases). DNA for the CDR3: TGTGCCAGCAGTGACCGGACAGATCATAATGAAAAACTGTTTTTT. It encodes CASSDRTDHNEKLFF.